The entry below describes one TCR beta chain. The antigen is undetermined. This sample was included in a study of cytotoxic CD8 clonotypes in ibrutinib-treated CLL. Study as a whole: Productive templates per sample averaged roughly 250,000; productive rearrangements, 94,082.

Study-wide findings and caveats: Clonality was higher at ibrutinib response and returned toward baseline at progression.

The method was immunoSEQ multiplex PCR; TCRdb's version includes in-frame clones alone and lacks a portion of them. The sample has about 89,000 clones; around 73% are singletons. The sample here was PBMCs, taken after 12 months of ibrutinib treatment. The TCR was taken from a human donor with chronic lymphocytic leukemia.

CDR3 loop: CASSNRGNTGELFF. DNA for the CDR3: TGTGCCAGCTCGAACAGGGGCAACACCGGGGAGCTGTTTTTT. This rearrangement joins TRBV6-6 to TRBJ2-2; 7 nucleotides match TRBD1. The CDR3 has 14 amino acids. Germline CDR1 and CDR2: MNHNY and SVGAGI (reference sequence). V lost 8 bases to trimming and J lost 2 bases; unmatched junction nucleotides: 5.